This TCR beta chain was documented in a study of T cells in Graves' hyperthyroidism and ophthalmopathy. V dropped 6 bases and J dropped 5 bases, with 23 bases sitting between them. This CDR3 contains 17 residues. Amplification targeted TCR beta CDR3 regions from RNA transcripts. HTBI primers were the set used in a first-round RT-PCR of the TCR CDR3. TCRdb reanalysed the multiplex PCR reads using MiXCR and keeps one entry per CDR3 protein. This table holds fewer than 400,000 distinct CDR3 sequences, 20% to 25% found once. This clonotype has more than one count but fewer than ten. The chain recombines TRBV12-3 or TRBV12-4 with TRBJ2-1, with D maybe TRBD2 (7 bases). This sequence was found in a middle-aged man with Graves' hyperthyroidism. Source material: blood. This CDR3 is CASSIKGVLAGHNEQFF. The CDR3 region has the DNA TGTGCCAGCAGCATTAAGGGGGTTTTAGCGGGTCACAATGAGCAGTTCTTC.